The TCR beta chain under discussion was sequenced for a study of blood T cell repertoires in COVID-19. Assay: immunoSEQ multiplex PCR; the TCRdb copy retains only in-frame clones and omits some. Of fewer than 350,000 clones in the sample, roughly nine tenths were seen once. The TCR originated in a woman aged 25 to 39 with COVID-19, enrolled during active disease. Sequencing used peripheral blood.

The CDR3 DNA reads TGTGCCAGCAGCACTGAGGGGGCTGGTGGAAACACCATATATTTT. This gives the protein CASSTEGAGGNTIYF. The chain employs TRBV13 and TRBJ1-3; 7 bases are shared with TRBD1. The CDR3 is 15 residues long. V shed 5 bases and J 3 bases; nucleotides not matched to a gene: 7. Germline-derived CDR1 and CDR2 are PRHDT and FYEKMQ (reference sequence). Filled out from reference TRBV13 and TRBJ1-3, the complete variable domain reads AAGVIQSPRHLIKEKRETATLKCYPIPRHDTVYWYQQGPGQDPQFLISFYEKMQSDKGSIPDRFSAQQFSDYHSELNMSSLELGDSALYFCASSTEGAGGNTIYFGEGSWLTVV.